This T cell receptor beta chain emerged from a study of T cell responses to AZD1222 COVID-19 vaccine. Background on the study: Pooling of second doses given at about 4 or about 12 weeks was done. Study findings and constraints: Donors in the cohort were predominantly white British and more often female, and clonal diversity was possibly underestimated.

With regard to this clone: Its antigen is still unknown.

CDR1 is SGHRS, CDR2 YFSETQ, per germline. This CDR3 is 11 amino acids long. Trimming removed 4 bases from V and 2 bases from J, with 3 bases in between. Sequenced by immunoSEQ multiplex PCR; TCRdb stores in-frame clones only, minus some. The profile shows roughly 120,000 clones, roughly 88% of them singletons. This clonotype was obtained from an adult in good health. This sequence joins TRBV5-1 and TRBJ2-5, with D unresolved. This specimen consisted of peripheral blood, obtained on day 0 of AZD1222 vaccination. The CDR3 is CASSVQETQYF. Written as DNA, the CDR3 is TGCGCCAGCAGCGTACAAGAGACCCAGTACTTC.